This T cell receptor beta chain emerged from a study of cytomegalovirus exposure and HLA in healthy donors. Germline CDR1 and CDR2: SGHRS and YFSETQ. V lost 3 bases, J lost 6 bases, and 12 bases lay in between. The CDR3 totals 14 residues. This clone was counted once. Some clones are missing from TCRdb's copy, which holds only in-frame ones; the method was immunoSEQ multiplex PCR. Of about 280,000 clones in the sample, more than 75% are singletons; the top ten hold about 0.86%. The chain couples TRBV5-1 to TRBJ1-4, with D possibly matching TRBD1 (6 bases). This clonotype originated in a woman aged 18-29 years in good health and CMV-seronegative. Material: PBMCs. The CDR3 sequence is CASSSQGTYEKLFF. CDR3 sequence (DNA): TGCGCCAGCAGCTCACAGGGAACGTATGAAAAACTGTTTTTT.